These 9 T cell receptor beta chains came from one sample sequenced in a study of shared T cell receptors in the human thymus. Method: immunoSEQ multiplex PCR; TCRdb's copy keeps in-frame clones and lacks some. The sample includes approximately 660,000 clones, 85% to 90% of them seen just once. Separately, the same data were catalogued under a study of human thymus T cells.

The source material was thymocytes. These receptors all come from a boy younger than two with a congenital heart defect.

The table lists this clone with a few counts. This rearrangement joins TRBV30 to TRBJ2-7; D may be TRBD2 (6 bases). Trimming removed 1 base from V and 5 bases from J, with 15 bases in between. Looked up from germline, CDR1 is GTSNPN and CDR2 is SVGIG (reference sequence). The CDR3 runs 14 residues. Here the CDR3 DNA reads TGTGCCTGGAGTGATTCGGGAGCTGGGGACGAGCAGTACTTC. It specifies CAWSDSGAGDEQYF.

The gene calls are TRBV7-3 and TRBJ2-1; 8 bases map to TRBD2. This CDR3 has 16 residues. J was trimmed by 5 bases and V by 5 bases; bases with no gene match: 11. Per the germline V gene, CDR1 is SGHTA and CDR2 is FQGTGA. CDR3 nucleotide sequence: TGTGCCAGCAGCCCTACCGGGACTAGGGACCACAATGAGCAGTTCTTC. Translated: CASSPTGTRDHNEQFF.

The chain is built from TRBV19 and TRBJ2-1; 15 bases align to TRBD2. The germline gives CDR1 LNHDA, CDR2 SQIVND (reference sequence). With V trimmed by 8 bases and J by 2 bases, 4 bases remained unmatched. There are 16 residues in the CDR3. CDR3 region: CASGGLAGGPYNEQFF. CDR3 DNA: TGTGCCAGTGGGGGACTAGCGGGAGGTCCCTACAATGAGCAGTTCTTC.

This chain connects TRBV4-1 to TRBJ2-2, with a weak D call TRBD1 (5 bases). The CDR3 contains 15 residues. Germline lookup yields CDR1 MGHRA and CDR2 YSYEKL. Between the trimmed V and J ends, which lost 7 bases and 4 bases, there was a span of 16 bases. DNA for the CDR3: TGCGCCAGCACGGTGGGGCAGGCGAGCACCGGGGAGCTGTTTTTT. It is translated as CASTVGQASTGELFF.

The chain combines TRBV14 with TRBJ2-7; 8 bases are a match to TRBD1. Germline CDR1 is SGHDN and CDR2 is FVKESK. The CDR3 is made up of 15 amino acids. J was trimmed by 2 bases and V by 1 base; bases with no gene match: 4. The CDR3 nucleotides read TGTGCCAGCAGCCAAGGACAGGGGCCTACCTACGAGCAGTACTTC. Translated, it gives CASSQGQGPTYEQYF.

The rearrangement uses TRBV28 and TRBJ1-5, with 11 bases that match TRBD1. The CDR3 covers 16 residues. Germline assignment: CDR1 MDHEN and CDR2 SYDVKM. The ends lost 2 bases at V and 3 bases at J; junction bases unmatched: 3. CDR3 bases: TGTGCCAGCAGTTTACCGGGACAGGGGGTCAATCAGCCCCAGCATTTT. This codes for CASSLPGQGVNQPQHF.

This chain connects TRBV14 to TRBJ1-2; a possible D gene is TRBD1 (5 bases). The CDR3 is 15 residues long. Looked up from germline, CDR1 is SGHDN and CDR2 is FVKESK. The V end lost 5 bases, the J end lost 4 bases, and 17 bases lay between the germline ends. The CDR3 DNA reads as TGTGCCAGCAGCGAAGGCCCGGACACACTCTATGGCTACACCTTC. It yields the protein CASSEGPDTLYGYTF.

The chain links TRBV4-2 to TRBJ2-7, with 11 positions matching TRBD2. The germline V gene has CDR1 LGHNA and CDR2 YNFKEQ. This CDR3 is 21 amino acids long. V lost 2 bases and J lost 4; bases outside the gene matches: 22. CDR3 in amino acids: CASSQLGGILAGDREAYEQYF. The CDR3 nucleotides read TGTGCCAGCAGCCAATTGGGGGGGATACTAGCGGGAGATCGAGAGGCGTACGAGCAGTACTTC.

This chain joins TRBV27 and TRBJ2-7; 7 positions agree with TRBD2. This CDR3 region has 15 residues. CDR1 and CDR2 from the germline V gene are MNHEY and SMNVEV (reference sequence). The junction had 6 bases not matched to a gene; V was cut back by 2 bases and J by 2 bases. This CDR3 is CASSLGRETPYEQYF. The CDR3 DNA follows: TGTGCCAGCAGTTTAGGGCGGGAGACCCCCTACGAGCAGTACTTC.